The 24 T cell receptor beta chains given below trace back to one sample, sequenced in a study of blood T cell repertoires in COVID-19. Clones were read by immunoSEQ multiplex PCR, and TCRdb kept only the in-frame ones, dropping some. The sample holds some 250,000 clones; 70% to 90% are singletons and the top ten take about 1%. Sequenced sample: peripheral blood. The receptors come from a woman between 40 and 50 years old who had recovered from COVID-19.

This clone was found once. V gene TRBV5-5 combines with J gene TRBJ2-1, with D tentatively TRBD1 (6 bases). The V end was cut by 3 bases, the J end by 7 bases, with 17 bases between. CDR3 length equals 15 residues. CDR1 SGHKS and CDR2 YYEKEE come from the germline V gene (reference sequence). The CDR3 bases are TGTGCCAGCAGCTCACAGGGTTTGGGGCTTAATGAGCAGTTCTTC. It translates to CASSSQGLGLNEQFF.

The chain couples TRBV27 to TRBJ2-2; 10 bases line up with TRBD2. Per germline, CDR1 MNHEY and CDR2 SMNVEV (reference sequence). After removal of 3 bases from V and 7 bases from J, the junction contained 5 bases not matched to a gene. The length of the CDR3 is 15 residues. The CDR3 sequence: CASSFASGSVGELFF. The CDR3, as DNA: TGTGCCAGCAGTTTTGCTAGCGGGAGTGTCGGGGAGCTGTTTTTT.

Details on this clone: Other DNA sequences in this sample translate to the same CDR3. The CDR3 sequence is CASSVGQGNEKLFF. In nucleotides, the CDR3 is TGTGCCAGCAGCGTAGGGCAGGGGAATGAAAAACTGTTTTTT. The chain joins TRBV9 to TRBJ1-4; possibly TRBD1 for D (6 bases). CDR3 length equals 14 residues. Germline V CDR1 and CDR2: SGDLS, YYNGEE. Trimming shortened V by 0 bases and J by 5 bases, and 8 bases separated the two germline ends.

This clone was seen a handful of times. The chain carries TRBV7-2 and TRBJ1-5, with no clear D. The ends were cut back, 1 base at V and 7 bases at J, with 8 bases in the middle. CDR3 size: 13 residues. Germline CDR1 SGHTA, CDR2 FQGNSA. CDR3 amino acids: CASSLGFGQPQHF. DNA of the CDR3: TGTGCCAGCAGCTTAGGTTTTGGCCAGCCCCAGCATTTT.

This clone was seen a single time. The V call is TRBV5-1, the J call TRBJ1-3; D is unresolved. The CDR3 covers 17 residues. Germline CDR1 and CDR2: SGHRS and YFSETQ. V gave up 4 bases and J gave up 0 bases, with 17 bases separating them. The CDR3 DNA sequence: TGCGCCAGCAGCCTCGAGGAGTCCAGCCTCTCTGGAAACACCATATATTTT. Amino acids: CASSLEESSLSGNTIYF.

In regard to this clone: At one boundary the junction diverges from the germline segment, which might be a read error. The CDR3 is CASSLGTSSHEQYF. Written as DNA, the CDR3 is TGCGCCAGCAGCTTGGGGACTAGCTCCCACGAGCAGTACTTC. The V gene is TRBV5-1, the J gene TRBJ2-7; 8 bases fit TRBD2. The CDR3 totals 14 residues. The germline V gene has CDR1 SGHRS and CDR2 YFSETQ.

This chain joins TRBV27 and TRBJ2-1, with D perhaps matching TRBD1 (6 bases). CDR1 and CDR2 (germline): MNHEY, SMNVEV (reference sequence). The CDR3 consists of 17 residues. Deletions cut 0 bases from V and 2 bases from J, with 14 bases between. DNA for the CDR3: TGTGCCAGCAGTTTATCACCTAACAGGGTCCCCTACAATGAGCAGTTCTTC. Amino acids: CASSLSPNRVPYNEQFF.

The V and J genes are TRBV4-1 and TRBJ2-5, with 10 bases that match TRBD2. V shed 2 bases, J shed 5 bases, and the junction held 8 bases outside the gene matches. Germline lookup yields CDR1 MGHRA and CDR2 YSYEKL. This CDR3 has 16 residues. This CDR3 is CASSQTLAGAGETQYF. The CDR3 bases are TGCGCCAGCAGCCAAACTCTAGCGGGAGCGGGGGAGACCCAGTACTTC.

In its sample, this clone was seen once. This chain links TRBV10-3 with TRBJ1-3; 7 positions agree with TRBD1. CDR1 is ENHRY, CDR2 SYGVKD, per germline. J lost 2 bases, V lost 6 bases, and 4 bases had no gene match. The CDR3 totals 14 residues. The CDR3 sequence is CAIRGDSPGNTIYF. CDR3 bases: TGTGCCATCAGGGGGGACAGTCCTGGAAACACCATATATTTT.

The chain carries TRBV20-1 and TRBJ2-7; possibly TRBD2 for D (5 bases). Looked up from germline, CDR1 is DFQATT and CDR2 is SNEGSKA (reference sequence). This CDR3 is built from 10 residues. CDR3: CREVVHEQYV. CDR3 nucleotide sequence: TGCAGGGAGGTGGTCCACGAGCAGTACGTC.

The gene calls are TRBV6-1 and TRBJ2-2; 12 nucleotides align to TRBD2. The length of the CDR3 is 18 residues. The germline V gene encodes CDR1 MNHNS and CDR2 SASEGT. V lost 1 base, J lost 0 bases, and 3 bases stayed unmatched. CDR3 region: CASSEGGLAGANTGELFF. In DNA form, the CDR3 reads TGTGCCAGCAGTGAAGGGGGACTAGCGGGTGCGAACACCGGGGAGCTGTTTTTT.

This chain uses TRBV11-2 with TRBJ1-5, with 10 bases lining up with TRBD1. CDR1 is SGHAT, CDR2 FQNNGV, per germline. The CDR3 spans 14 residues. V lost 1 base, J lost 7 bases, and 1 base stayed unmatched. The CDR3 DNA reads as TGTGCCAGCAGCTTAGGACAGGGGGCACAGCCCCAGCATTTT. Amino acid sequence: CASSLGQGAQPQHF.

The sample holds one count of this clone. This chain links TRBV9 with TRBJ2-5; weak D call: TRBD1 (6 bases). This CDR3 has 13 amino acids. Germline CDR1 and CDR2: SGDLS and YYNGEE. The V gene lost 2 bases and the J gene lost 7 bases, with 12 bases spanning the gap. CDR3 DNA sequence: TGTGCCAGCAGCGTGACAGGCCAGGGGACCCAGTACTTC. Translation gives CASSVTGQGTQYF.

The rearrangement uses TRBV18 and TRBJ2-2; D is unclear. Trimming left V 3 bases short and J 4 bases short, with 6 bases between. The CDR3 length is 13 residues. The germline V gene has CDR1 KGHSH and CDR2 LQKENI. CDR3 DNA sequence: TGTGCCAGCTCACCCCGAGGCACCGGGGAGCTGTTTTTT. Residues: CASSPRGTGELFF.

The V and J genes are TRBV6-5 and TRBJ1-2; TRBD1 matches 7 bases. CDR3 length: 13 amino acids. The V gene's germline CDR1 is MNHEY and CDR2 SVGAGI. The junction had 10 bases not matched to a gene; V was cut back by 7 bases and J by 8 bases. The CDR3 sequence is CASNPRQGGGYTF. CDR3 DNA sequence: TGTGCCAGCAACCCCCGACAGGGTGGCGGCTACACCTTC.

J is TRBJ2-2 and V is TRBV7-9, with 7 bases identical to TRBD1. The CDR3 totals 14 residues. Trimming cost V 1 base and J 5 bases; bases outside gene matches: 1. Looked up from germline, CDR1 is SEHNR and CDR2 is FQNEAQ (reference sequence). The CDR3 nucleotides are TGTGCCAGCAGCTTAGGACAGGGAACCGGGGAGCTGTTTTTT. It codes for CASSLGQGTGELFF.

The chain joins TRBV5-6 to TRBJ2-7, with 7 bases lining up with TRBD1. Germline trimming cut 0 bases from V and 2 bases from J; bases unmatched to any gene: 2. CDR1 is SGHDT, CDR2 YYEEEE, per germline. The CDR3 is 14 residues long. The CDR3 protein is CASSLGQGAYEQYV. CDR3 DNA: TGTGCCAGCAGCTTGGGGCAGGGGGCCTACGAGCAGTACGTC.

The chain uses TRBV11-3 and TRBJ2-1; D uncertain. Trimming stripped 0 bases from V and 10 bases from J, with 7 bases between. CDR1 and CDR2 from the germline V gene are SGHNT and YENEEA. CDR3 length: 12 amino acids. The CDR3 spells CASSLDWREQFF. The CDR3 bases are TGTGCCAGCAGCTTAGATTGGCGGGAGCAGTTCTTC.

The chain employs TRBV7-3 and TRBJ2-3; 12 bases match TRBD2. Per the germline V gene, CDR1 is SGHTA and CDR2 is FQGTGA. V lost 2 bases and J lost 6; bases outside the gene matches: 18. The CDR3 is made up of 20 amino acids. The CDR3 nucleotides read TGTGCCAGCAGCTTAGGTCGGGCTAGCGGGAGGGCCCCCCTTGGCGATACGCAGTATTTT. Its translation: CASSLGRASGRAPLGDTQYF.

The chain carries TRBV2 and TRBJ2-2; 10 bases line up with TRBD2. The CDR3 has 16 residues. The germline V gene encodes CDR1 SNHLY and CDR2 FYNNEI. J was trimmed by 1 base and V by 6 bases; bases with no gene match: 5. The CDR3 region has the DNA TGTGCCAGCAGCGTACTAGCGGGAATGAACACCGGGGAGCTGTTTTTT. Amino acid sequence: CASSVLAGMNTGELFF.

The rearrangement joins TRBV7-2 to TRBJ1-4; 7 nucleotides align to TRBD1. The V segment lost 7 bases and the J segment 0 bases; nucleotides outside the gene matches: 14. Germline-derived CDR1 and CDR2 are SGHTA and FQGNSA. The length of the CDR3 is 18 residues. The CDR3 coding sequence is TGTGCCAGCAAAGGGCGGGACAGCCACCGAACAACTAATGAAAAACTGTTTTTT. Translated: CASKGRDSHRTTNEKLFF.

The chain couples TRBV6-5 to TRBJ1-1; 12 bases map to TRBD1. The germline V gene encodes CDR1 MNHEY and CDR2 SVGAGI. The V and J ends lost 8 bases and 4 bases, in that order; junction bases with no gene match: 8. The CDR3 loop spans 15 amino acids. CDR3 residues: CASRDRGLPGTEAFF. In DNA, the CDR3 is TGTGCCAGCCGGGACAGGGGGCTTCCGGGCACTGAAGCTTTCTTT.

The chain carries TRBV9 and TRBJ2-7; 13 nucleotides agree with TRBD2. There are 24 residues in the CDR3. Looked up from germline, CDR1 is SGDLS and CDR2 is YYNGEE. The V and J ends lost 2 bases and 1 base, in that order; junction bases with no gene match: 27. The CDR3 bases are TGTGCCAGCAGCGTGAAGGTCCAGAAGAACATTCCGGGACTAGCGGGATACCCTTCCTACGAGCAGTACTTC. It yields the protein CASSVKVQKNIPGLAGYPSYEQYF.

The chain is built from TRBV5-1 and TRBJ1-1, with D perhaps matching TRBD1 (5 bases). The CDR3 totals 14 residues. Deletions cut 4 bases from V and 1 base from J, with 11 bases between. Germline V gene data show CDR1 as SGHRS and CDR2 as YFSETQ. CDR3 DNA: TGCGCCAGCAGCCCCGGAGGGGCGAACACTGAAGCTTTCTTT. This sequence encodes CASSPGGANTEAFF.